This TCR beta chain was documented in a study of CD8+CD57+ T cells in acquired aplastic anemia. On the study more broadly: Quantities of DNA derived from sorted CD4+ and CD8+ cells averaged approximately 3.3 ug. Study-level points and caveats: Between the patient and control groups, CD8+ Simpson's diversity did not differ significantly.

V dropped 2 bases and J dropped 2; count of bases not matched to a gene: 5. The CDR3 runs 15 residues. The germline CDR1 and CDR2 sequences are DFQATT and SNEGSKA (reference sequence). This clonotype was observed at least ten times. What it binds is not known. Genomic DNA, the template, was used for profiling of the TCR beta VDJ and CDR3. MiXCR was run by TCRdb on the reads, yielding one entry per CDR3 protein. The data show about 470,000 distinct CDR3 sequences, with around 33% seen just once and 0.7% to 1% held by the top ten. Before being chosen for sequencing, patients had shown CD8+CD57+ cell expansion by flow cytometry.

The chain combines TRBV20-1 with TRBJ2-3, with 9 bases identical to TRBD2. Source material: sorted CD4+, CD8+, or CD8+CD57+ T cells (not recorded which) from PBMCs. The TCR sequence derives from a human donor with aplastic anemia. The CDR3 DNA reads TGCAGTGCTAGACCTACTAGCGGGTACACAGATACGCAGTATTTT. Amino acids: CSARPTSGYTDTQYF.